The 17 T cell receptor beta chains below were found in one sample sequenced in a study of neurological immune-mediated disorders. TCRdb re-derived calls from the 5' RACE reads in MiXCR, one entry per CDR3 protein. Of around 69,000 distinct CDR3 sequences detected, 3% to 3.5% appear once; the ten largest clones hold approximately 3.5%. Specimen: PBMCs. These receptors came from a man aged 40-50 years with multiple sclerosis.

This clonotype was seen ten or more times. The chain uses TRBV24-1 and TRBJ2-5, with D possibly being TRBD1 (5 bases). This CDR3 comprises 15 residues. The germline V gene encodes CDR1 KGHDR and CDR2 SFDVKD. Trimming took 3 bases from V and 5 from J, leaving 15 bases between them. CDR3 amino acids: CATSDGREASETQYF. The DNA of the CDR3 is TGTGCCACCAGTGATGGCAGGGAAGCTTCGGAGACCCAGTACTTC.

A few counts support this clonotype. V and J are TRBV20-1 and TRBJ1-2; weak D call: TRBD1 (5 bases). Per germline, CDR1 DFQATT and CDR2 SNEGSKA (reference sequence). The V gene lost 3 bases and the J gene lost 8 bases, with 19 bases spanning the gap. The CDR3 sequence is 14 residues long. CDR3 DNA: TGCAGTGCTAGTGTACCTGATAGGGGTGGGGGCTACACCTTC. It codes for CSASVPDRGGGYTF.

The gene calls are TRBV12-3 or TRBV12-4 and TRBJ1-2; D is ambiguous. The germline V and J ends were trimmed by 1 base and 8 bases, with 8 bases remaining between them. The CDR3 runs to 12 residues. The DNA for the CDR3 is TGTGCCAGCAGTTTAGTAGCCGGCGGCTACACCTTC. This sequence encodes CASSLVAGGYTF.

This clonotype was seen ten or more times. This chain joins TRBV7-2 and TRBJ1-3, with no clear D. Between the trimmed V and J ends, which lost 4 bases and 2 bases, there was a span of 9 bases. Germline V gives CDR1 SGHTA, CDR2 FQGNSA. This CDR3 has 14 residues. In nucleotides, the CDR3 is TGTGCCAGCAGCTCGGACGCAGCTGGAAACACCATATATTTT. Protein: CASSSDAAGNTIYF.

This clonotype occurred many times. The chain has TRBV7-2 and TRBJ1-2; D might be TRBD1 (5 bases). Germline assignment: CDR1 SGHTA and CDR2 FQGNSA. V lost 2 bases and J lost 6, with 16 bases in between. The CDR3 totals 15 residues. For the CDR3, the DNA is TGTGCCAGCAGCTTACGACTTTCCGGGGCGGATGGCTACACCTTC. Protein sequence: CASSLRLSGADGYTF.

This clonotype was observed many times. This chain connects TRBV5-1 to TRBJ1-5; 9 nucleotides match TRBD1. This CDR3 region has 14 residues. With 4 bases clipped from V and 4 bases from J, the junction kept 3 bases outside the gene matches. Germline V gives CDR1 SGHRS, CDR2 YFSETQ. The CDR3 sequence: CASSPGQGNQPQHF. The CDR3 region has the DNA TGCGCCAGCAGCCCGGGACAGGGAAATCAGCCCCAGCATTTT. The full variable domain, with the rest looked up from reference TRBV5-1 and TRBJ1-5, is KAGVTQTPRYLIKTRGQQVTLSCSPISGHRSVSWYQQTPGQGLQFLFEYFSETQRNKGNFPGRFSGRQFSNSRSEMNVSTLELGDSALYLCASSPGQGNQPQHFGDGTRLSIL.

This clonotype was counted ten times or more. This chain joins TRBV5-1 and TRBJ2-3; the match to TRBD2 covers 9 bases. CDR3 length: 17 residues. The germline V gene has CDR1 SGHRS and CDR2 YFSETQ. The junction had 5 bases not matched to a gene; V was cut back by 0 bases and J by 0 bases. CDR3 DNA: TGCGCCAGCAGCTTGGCCCTAGCGGGGTCTAGCACAGATACGCAGTATTTT. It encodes CASSLALAGSSTDTQYF.

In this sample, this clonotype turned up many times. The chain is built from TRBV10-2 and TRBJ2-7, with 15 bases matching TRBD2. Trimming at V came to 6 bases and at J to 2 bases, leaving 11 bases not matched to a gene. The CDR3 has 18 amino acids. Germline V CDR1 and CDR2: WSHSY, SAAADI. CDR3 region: CASSLGTSGRRVAYEQYF. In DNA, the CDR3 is TGCGCCAGCAGCCTAGGGACTAGCGGGAGGAGGGTTGCCTACGAGCAGTACTTC.

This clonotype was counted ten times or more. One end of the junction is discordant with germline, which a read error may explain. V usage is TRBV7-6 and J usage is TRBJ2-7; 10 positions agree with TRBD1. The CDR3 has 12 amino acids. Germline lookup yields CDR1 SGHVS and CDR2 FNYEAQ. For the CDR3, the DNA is TGTGCCAGCAGCCCCCCGACAGGGGGCGCGGACTTC. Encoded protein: CASSPPTGGADF.

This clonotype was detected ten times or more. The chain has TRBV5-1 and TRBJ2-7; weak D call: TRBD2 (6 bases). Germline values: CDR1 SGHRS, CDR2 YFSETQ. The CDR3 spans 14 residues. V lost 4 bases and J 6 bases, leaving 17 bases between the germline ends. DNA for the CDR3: TGCGCCAGCAGCCCCACGGGAGACCCTCTCGAGCAGTACTTC. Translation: CASSPTGDPLEQYF.

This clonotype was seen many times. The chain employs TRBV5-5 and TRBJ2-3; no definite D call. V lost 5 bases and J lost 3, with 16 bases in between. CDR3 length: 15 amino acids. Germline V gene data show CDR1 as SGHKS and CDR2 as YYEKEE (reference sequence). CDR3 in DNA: TGTGCCAGCAGAATTACAGCTCACTTAACAGATACGCAGTATTTT. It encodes CASRITAHLTDTQYF.

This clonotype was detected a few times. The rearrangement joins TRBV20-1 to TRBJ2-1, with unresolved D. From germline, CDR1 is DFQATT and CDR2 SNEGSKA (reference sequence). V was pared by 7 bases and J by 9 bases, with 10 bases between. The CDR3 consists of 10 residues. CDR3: CSVGIGEQFF. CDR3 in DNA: TGCAGTGTAGGAATAGGTGAGCAGTTCTTC.

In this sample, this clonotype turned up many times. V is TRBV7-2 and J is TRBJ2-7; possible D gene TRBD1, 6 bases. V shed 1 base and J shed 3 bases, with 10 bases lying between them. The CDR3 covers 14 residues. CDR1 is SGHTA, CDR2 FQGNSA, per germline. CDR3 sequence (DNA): TGTGCCAGCAGCTTAGTGGCCAGGGGCTACGAGCAGTACTTC. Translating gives CASSLVARGYEQYF.

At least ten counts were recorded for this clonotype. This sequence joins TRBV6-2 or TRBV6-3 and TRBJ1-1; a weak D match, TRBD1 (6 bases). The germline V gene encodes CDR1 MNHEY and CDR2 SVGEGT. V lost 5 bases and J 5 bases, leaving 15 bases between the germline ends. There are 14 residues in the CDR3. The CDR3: CASSAVRGGTEAFF. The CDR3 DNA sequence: TGTGCCAGCAGTGCAGTGAGGGGGGGGACTGAAGCTTTCTTT.

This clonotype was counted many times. The CDR3 loop reads CASSIRTGFGEQYF. The CDR3 region has the DNA TGTGCCAGTAGTATAAGGACAGGGTTCGGCGAGCAGTACTTC. The V call is TRBV19, the J call TRBJ2-7; 8 bases map to TRBD1. The CDR3 covers 14 residues. The V gene's germline CDR1 is LNHDA and CDR2 SQIVND (reference sequence). V trimming: 2 bases; J trimming: 6 bases; junction bases outside the gene matches: 6.

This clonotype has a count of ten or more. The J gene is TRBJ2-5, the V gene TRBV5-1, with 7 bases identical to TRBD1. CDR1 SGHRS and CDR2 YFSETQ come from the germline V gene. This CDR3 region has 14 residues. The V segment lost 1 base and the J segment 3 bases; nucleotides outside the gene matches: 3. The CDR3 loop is CASSLHTGEETQYF. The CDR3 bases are TGCGCCAGCAGCTTGCACACAGGGGAAGAGACCCAGTACTTC.

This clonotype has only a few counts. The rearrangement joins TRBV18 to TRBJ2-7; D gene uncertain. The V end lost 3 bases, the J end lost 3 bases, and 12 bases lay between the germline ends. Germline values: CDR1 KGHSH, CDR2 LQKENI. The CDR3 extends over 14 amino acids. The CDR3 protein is CASSPGRNNYEQYF. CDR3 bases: TGTGCCAGCTCACCTGGGCGGAATAACTACGAGCAGTACTTC.